In its sample, the clone carrying this T cell receptor (beta chain) was seen many times. This specimen comes from a study of kidney transplant recipient with SARS-CoV-2 infection. TCRdb analysed the reads with MiXCR anew, one entry per CDR3 protein. This table has under 300,000 distinct CDR3 sequences, about 28% appearing once. This receptor was taken from a male patient in his 30s who had COVID-19 and was a kidney transplant recipient. Some T cells may trace back to the graft donor. Sequenced material: a blood sample, taken at baseline and between days 110 and 120 from a kidney transplant recipient.

The DNA of the CDR3 is TGTGCCAGCGTAAGTTTCGTACCAGGAAAGACCTATGGCTACACCTTC. Amino acids: CASVSFVPGKTYGYTF. This chain uses TRBV5-4 with TRBJ1-2; D gene unclear. The CDR3 is 16 residues long. Between the trimmed V and J ends, which lost 7 bases and 4 bases, there was a span of 23 bases. In germline, CDR1 is SGHNT, CDR2 YYREEE (reference sequence). The full variable domain, completed using reference TRBV5-4 and TRBJ1-2, is ETGVTQSPTHLIKTRGQQVTLRCSSQSGHNTVSWYQQALGQGPQFIFQYYREEENGRGNFPPRFSGLQFPNYSSELNVNALELDDSALYLCASVSFVPGKTYGYTFGSGTRLTVV.